This T cell receptor beta chain emerged from a study of shared clonotypes between healthy human individuals. Study overall: Three plates each covered CD4 naive and memory; CD8 naive two, CD8 memory one.

It was across several immunoSEQ plates that each subset's genomic DNA was evenly split. Assay: immunoSEQ multiplex PCR; the TCRdb copy retains only in-frame clones and omits some. The sample lists 1,100,000 or so clones; 78% were seen once. The CDR3 consists of 12 residues. Trimming stripped 6 bases from V and 3 bases from J, with 6 bases between. Germline CDR1 is MDHEN and CDR2 is SYDVKM. Many counts were recorded for this clone. Negatively enriched CD4+ T cells were divided by CD45RA into naive and memory. The sequenced material came from memory CD4+ T cells from PBMCs. Subset noted: CD45RA-negative fraction. The sequence derives from a man between 18 and 29 years old in good health. Some clones in this sample may be carry-over from other donors' samples. The chain has TRBV28 and TRBJ1-5; D unclear. CDR3 in amino acids: CASSPVNQPQHF. The CDR3 DNA is TGTGCCAGCAGCCCGGTCAATCAGCCCCAGCATTTT.